One and the same sample provided the 23 T cell receptor beta chains below, sequenced in a study of OX40 agonist ivuxolimab in advanced cancers. The assay was immunoSEQ multiplex PCR, and TCRdb's table has in-frame clones only and misses some. The data show roughly 56,000 clones, with about 88% seen just once and less than 5.5% held by the top ten. The sequencing here drew on CD4+ or CD8+ T cells sorted from blood, taken in a trial of the OX40 agonist ivuxolimab. The origin of the receptors is an adult with an advanced solid tumor such as melanoma, head and neck, liver or kidney cancer.

V gene TRBV7-2 combines with J gene TRBJ1-5, with 7 bases lining up with TRBD1. In germline, CDR1 is SGHTA, CDR2 FQGNSA. After removal of 5 bases from V and 7 bases from J, the junction contained 5 bases not matched to a gene. The CDR3 has 13 residues. CDR3 sequence (DNA): TGTGCCAGCAGCCCCCAACAGGGGCAGCCCCAGCATTTT. Translation gives CASSPQQGQPQHF. The full variable domain, completed using reference TRBV7-2 and TRBJ1-5, is GAGVSQSPSNKVTEKGKDVELRCDPISGHTALYWYRQSLGQGLEFLIYFQGNSAPDKSGLPSDRFSAERTGGSVSTLTIQRTQQEDSAVYLCASSPQQGQPQHFGDGTRLSIL.

This clone has a single count. This chain links TRBV7-3 with TRBJ2-1, with D possibly being TRBD1 (5 bases). V lost 0 bases to trimming and J lost 2 bases, with 14 bases between them. This CDR3 comprises 17 residues. In germline, CDR1 is SGHTA, CDR2 FQGTGA. The CDR3 DNA reads TGTGCCAGCAGCTTAACTTTGGGCAGGGATACCTACAATGAGCAGTTCTTC. Its translation is CASSLTLGRDTYNEQFF.

The J gene is TRBJ2-7, the V gene TRBV16; the D gene is possibly TRBD1 (5 bases). Germline CDR1 is KGHSY and CDR2 is FQNENV. The V and J ends lost 0 bases and 2 bases respectively, with 14 bases between them. This CDR3 has 16 amino acids. The CDR3 is CASSQSSDVGPYEQYF. The CDR3 DNA reads as TGTGCCAGCAGCCAATCTAGTGATGTGGGGCCCTACGAGCAGTACTTC.

This sequence joins TRBV6-1 and TRBJ2-7; D gene unclear. Germline-derived CDR1 and CDR2 are MNHNS and SASEGT. The CDR3 length is 15 residues. Trimming cost V 2 bases and J 0 bases, with 11 bases left between them. The CDR3 region has the DNA TGTGCCAGCAGTGAACGTGGCGGTATCTCCTACGAGCAGTACTTC. It codes for CASSERGGISYEQYF.

A single count supports this clone. CDR3 nucleotides: TGTGCCAGCAGTTACGGGAGCACAGATACGCAGTATTTT. Translation: CASSYGSTDTQYF. The chain combines TRBV28 with TRBJ2-3; no definite D call. V lost 4 bases to trimming and J lost 0 bases, with 5 bases between them. The V gene's germline CDR1 is MDHEN and CDR2 SYDVKM. The CDR3 extends over 13 amino acids.

This rearrangement joins TRBV5-4 to TRBJ1-1; D might be TRBD1 (6 bases). The germline V gene has CDR1 SGHNT and CDR2 YYREEE (reference sequence). The CDR3 contains 14 residues. Trimming stripped 3 bases from V and 6 bases from J, with 15 bases between. The CDR3 loop reads CASSYRERLAEAFF. CDR3 in DNA: TGTGCCAGCAGCTACAGGGAGAGGCTGGCTGAAGCTTTCTTT.

This chain uses TRBV5-1 with TRBJ2-2; D may be TRBD2 (6 bases). CDR1 and CDR2 from the germline V gene are SGHRS and YFSETQ. The CDR3 is 16 amino acids. V dropped 3 bases and J dropped 6 bases, with 18 bases sitting between them. The CDR3 nucleotides read TGCGCCAGCAGCTGGCCCTCTGCGACTAGTTCCGGGGAGCTGTTTTTT. This encodes CASSWPSATSSGELFF.

The J gene is TRBJ2-3, the V gene TRBV6-5; TRBD2 is a possible D gene (6 bases). V was trimmed by 8 bases and J by 0 bases, leaving 15 bases between them. Germline V gene sequence: CDR1 MNHEY, CDR2 SVGAGI. There are 15 residues in the CDR3. Here the CDR3 reads CASAIFGGSTDTQYF. The DNA for the CDR3 is TGTGCCAGCGCGATCTTTGGGGGGAGCACAGATACGCAGTATTTT.

The genes are TRBV7-8 and TRBJ2-7; 7 nucleotides align to TRBD1. Germline V gene data show CDR1 as SGHVS and CDR2 as FQNEAQ. The V gene end was trimmed by 6 bases and the J gene end by 0 bases; junction bases not matched to a gene: 8. This CDR3 is 15 amino acids long. The CDR3 loop is CASSHRDSSSYEQYF. The CDR3 DNA reads as TGTGCCAGCAGTCATAGGGACAGTTCCTCCTACGAGCAGTACTTC.

The chain recombines TRBV27 with TRBJ2-5; 16 nucleotides line up with TRBD2. The J call may be wrong; the DNA end is better matched by TRBJ2-7. Germline-derived CDR1 and CDR2 are MNHEY and SMNVEV (reference sequence). The CDR3 is made up of 18 amino acids. The CDR3 sequence is CASSRGTSGRAVENEQYF. CDR3 in DNA: TGTGCCAGCAGTAGAGGGACTAGCGGGAGGGCAGTGGAGAACGAGCAGTACTTC.

This rearrangement joins TRBV27 to TRBJ2-2; no clear D. The CDR3 extends over 17 amino acids. With 3 bases removed from V and 1 base from J, the gap between germline ends came to 15 bases. Germline lookup yields CDR1 MNHEY and CDR2 SMNVEV (reference sequence). The CDR3 here is CASSLGSTEKNTGELFF. The CDR3 coding sequence is TGTGCCAGCAGTTTGGGTTCTACGGAGAAGAACACCGGGGAGCTGTTTTTT.

V is TRBV11-2 and J is TRBJ2-3; 7 bases are a match to TRBD2. Germline V gives CDR1 SGHAT, CDR2 FQNNGV. With 3 bases clipped from V and 2 bases from J, the junction kept 8 bases outside the gene matches. The CDR3 consists of 16 residues. CDR3 DNA: TGTGCCAGCAGCTTTTCCGGGGGGAAACTCACAGATACGCAGTATTTT. Amino acid sequence: CASSFSGGKLTDTQYF.

This clone is a singleton in its sample. The CDR3 protein is CASSPGGGEYF. In nucleotides, the CDR3 is TGTGCCAGCTCACCGGGAGGGGGCGAGTACTTC. The rearrangement links TRBV18 to TRBJ2-7; D is perhaps TRBD1 or TRBD2 (7 bases each). The CDR3 is made up of 11 amino acids. CDR1 and CDR2 from the germline V gene are KGHSH and LQKENI. The V end was cut by 3 bases, the J end by 11 bases, with 11 bases between.

The V and J genes are TRBV28 and TRBJ2-3; D remains unclear. This CDR3 is 12 amino acids long. Trimming left V 6 bases short and J 0 bases short, with 4 bases between. Per the germline V gene, CDR1 is MDHEN and CDR2 is SYDVKM. DNA for the CDR3: TGTGCCAGCAGCGACAGCACAGATACGCAGTATTTT. As protein: CASSDSTDTQYF.

The chain couples TRBV2 to TRBJ2-1, with D unclear. V was clipped by 5 bases and J by 3 bases, with 11 bases between them. Germline CDR1 reads SNHLY; CDR2 reads FYNNEI. The CDR3 sequence is 14 residues long. The CDR3 is CASSSLSNYNEQFF. In DNA form, the CDR3 reads TGTGCCAGCAGTAGTTTGTCCAACTACAATGAGCAGTTCTTC.

The chain is built from TRBV7-9 and TRBJ1-3; D is possibly TRBD1 (6 bases). Germline V CDR1 and CDR2: SEHNR, FQNEAQ (reference sequence). The CDR3 length is 16 residues. The V and J ends lost 4 bases and 0 bases respectively, with 13 bases between them. CDR3: CASSSGTLFSGNTIYF. CDR3 nucleotide sequence: TGTGCCAGCAGCTCCGGGACACTCTTCTCTGGAAACACCATATATTTT.

The chain carries TRBV6-5 and TRBJ1-1; no reliable D call. CDR1 and CDR2 from the germline V gene are MNHEY and SVGAGI. V shed 0 bases and J shed 3 bases, with 5 bases lying between them. This CDR3 has 13 residues. CDR3 DNA: TGTGCCAGCAGTTACTCGATTTACACTGAAGCTTTCTTT. This codes for CASSYSIYTEAFF.

The chain joins TRBV4-1 to TRBJ2-1; 8 bases match TRBD2. J was trimmed by 4 bases and V by 0 bases; bases with no gene match: 17. The CDR3 has 20 amino acids. Germline V CDR1 and CDR2: MGHRA, YSYEKL. The CDR3 reads CASSQDSYSGMDPMYNEQFF. CDR3 nucleotide sequence: TGCGCCAGCAGCCAAGATTCGTATAGCGGGATGGACCCAATGTACAATGAGCAGTTCTTC.

The chain uses TRBV18 and TRBJ2-3; no clear D. CDR3 length: 14 amino acids. V was cut by 0 bases and J by 3 bases, with 7 bases left in between. From germline, CDR1 is KGHSH and CDR2 LQKENI. The CDR3 region is CASSPPWSTDTQYF. The CDR3, as DNA: TGTGCCAGCTCACCACCCTGGTCAACAGATACGCAGTATTTT.

This clone was recorded once. This chain joins TRBV10-2 and TRBJ2-2, with TRBD2 matching 9 bases. Germline assignment: CDR1 WSHSY and CDR2 SAAADI. There are 15 residues in the CDR3. The ends lost 6 bases at V and 1 base at J; junction bases unmatched: 3. The CDR3 DNA reads as TGCGCCAGCAGATGGACTAGCGAGAACACCGGGGAGCTGTTTTTT. It yields the protein CASRWTSENTGELFF.

The V call is TRBV13, the J call TRBJ2-7, with D uncertain. The CDR3 runs 14 residues. Germline-derived CDR1 and CDR2 are PRHDT and FYEKMQ (reference sequence). The V and J ends lost 4 bases and 6 bases respectively, with 16 bases between them. CDR3 nucleotides: TGTGCCAGCAGCTCCTCAACCCTTAATCCCGAGCAGTACTTC. This codes for CASSSSTLNPEQYF.

The chain links TRBV2 to TRBJ2-1, with D possibly matching TRBD2 (6 bases). The CDR3 extends over 13 amino acids. V lost 5 bases and J lost 9, with 14 bases in between. The germline CDR1 and CDR2 sequences are SNHLY and FYNNEI. The CDR3 loop reads CASSSRRGGEQFF. As DNA, the CDR3 is TGTGCCAGCAGTTCGAGGAGGGGTGGTGAGCAGTTCTTC.

This CDR3 is CASTPSGGGTGELFF. In nucleotides, the CDR3 is TGTGCCAGCACCCCTTCAGGGGGCGGAACCGGGGAGCTGTTTTTT. J is TRBJ2-2 and V is TRBV9, with 8 bases fitting TRBD1. V was pared by 6 bases and J by 5 bases, with 9 bases of the junction left unmatched. The CDR3 is 15 amino acids. Germline CDR1 SGDLS, CDR2 YYNGEE.